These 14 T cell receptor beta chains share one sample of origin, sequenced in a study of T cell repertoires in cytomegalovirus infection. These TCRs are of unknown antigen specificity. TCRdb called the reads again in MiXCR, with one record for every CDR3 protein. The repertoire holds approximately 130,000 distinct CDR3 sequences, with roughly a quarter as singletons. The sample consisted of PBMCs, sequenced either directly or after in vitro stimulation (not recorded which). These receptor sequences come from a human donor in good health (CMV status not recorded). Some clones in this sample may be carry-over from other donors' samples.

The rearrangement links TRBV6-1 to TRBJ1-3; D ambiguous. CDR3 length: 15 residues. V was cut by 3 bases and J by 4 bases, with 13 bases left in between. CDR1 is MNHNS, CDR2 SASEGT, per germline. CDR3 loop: CASSETGFGGNTIYF. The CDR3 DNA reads TGTGCCAGCAGTGAGACCGGCTTCGGAGGAAACACCATATATTTT.

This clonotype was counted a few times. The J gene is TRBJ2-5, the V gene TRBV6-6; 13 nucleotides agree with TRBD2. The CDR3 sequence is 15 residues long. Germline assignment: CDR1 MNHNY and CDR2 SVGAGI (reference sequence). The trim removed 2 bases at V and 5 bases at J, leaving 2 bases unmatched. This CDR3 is CASSYGLAGAETQYF. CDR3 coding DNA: TGTGCCAGCAGTTACGGACTAGCGGGAGCGGAGACCCAGTACTTC.

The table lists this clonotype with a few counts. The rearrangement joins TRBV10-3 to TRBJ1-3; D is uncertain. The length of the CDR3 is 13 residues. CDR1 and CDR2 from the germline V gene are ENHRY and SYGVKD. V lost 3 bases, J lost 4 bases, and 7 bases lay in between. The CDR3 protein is CAISEGQGNTIYF. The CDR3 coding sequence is TGTGCCATCAGTGAAGGGCAAGGAAACACCATATATTTT.

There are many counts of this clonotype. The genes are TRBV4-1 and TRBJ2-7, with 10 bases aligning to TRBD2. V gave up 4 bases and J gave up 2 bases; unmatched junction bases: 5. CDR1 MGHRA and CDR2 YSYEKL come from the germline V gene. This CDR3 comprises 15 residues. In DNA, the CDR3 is TGCGCCAGCAGCCCGAGACTAGCGGGTACCTACGAGCAGTACTTC. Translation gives CASSPRLAGTYEQYF.

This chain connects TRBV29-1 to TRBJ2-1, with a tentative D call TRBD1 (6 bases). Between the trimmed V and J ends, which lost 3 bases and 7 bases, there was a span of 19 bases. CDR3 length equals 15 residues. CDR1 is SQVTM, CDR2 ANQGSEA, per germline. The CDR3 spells CSVEWVALRGNEQFF. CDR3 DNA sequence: TGCAGCGTTGAGTGGGTAGCCTTGAGGGGGAATGAGCAGTTCTTC.

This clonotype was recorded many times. The CDR3 region is CASSAGTTNEKLFF. CDR3 nucleotides: TGTGCCAGCAGTGCCGGTACGACTAATGAAAAACTGTTTTTT. The chain carries TRBV6-1 and TRBJ1-4, with D hard to call. Germline CDR1 reads MNHNS; CDR2 reads SASEGT. The ends were cut back, 4 bases at V and 2 bases at J, with 8 bases in the middle. The CDR3 contains 14 residues.

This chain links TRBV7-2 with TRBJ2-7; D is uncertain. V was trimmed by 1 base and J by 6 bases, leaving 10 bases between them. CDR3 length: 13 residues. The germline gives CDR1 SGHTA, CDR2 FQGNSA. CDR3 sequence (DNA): TGTGCCAGCAGCTTAGTAACCGGGCTCGAGCAGTACGTC. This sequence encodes CASSLVTGLEQYV.

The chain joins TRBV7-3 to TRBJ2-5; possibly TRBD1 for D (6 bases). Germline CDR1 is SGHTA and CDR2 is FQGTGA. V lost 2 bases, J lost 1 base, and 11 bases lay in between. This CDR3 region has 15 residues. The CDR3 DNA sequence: TGTGCCAGCAGCTTAGGGGGCTTCCTCCAAGAGACCCAGTACTTC. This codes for CASSLGGFLQETQYF.

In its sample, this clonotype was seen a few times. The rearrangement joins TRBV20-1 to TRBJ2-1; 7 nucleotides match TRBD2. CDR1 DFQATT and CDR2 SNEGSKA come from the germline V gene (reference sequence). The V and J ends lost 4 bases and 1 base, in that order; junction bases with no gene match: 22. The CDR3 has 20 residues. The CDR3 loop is CSATDGRVSGTSWSYNEQFF. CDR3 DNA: TGCAGTGCTACGGATGGAAGGGTCAGCGGGACCTCGTGGTCCTACAATGAGCAGTTCTTC.

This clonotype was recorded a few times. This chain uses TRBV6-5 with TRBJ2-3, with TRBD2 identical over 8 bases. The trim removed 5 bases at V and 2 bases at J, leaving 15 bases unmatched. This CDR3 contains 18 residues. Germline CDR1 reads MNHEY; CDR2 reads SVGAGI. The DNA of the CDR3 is TGTGCCAGCAGTCGGGCTGGGTTGGTAGCGGGAACCACAGATACGCAGTATTTT. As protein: CASSRAGLVAGTTDTQYF.

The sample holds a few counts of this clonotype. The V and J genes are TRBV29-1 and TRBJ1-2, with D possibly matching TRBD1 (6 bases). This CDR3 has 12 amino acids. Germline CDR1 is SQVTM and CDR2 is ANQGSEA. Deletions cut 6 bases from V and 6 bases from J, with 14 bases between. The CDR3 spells CSVTDRWNGYTF. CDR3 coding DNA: TGCAGCGTGACCGACAGGTGGAATGGCTACACCTTC.

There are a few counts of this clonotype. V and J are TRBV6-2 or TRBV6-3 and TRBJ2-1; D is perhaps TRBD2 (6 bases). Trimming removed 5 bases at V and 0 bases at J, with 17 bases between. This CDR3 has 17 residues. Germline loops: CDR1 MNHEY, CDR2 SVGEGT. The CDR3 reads CASSPKISGYSYNEQFF. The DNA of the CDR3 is TGTGCCAGCAGTCCCAAGATTAGCGGATACTCCTACAATGAGCAGTTCTTC.

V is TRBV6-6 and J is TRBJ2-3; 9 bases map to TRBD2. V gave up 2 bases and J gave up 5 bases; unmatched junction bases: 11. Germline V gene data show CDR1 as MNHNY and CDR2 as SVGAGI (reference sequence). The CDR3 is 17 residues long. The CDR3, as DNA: TGTGCCAGCAGTTACAATAGGGGCGGGAGGGCCGGAGATACGCAGTATTTT. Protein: CASSYNRGGRAGDTQYF.

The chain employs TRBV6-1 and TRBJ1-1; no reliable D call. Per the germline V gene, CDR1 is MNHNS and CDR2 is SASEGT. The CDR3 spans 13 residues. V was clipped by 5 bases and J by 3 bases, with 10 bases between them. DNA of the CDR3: TGTGCCAGCAGTTACGGGATTGACACTGAAGCTTTCTTT. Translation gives CASSYGIDTEAFF.